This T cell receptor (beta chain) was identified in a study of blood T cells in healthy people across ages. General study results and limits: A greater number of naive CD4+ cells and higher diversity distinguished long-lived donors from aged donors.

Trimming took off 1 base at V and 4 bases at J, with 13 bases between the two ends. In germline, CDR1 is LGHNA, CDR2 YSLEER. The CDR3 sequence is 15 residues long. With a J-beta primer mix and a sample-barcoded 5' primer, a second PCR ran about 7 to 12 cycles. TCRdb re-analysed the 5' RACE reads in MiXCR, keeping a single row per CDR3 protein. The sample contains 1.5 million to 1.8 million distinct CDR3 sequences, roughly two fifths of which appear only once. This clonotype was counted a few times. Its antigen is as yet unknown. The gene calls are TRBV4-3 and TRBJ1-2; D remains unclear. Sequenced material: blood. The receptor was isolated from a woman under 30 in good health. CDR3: CASSQGVGRSYGYTF. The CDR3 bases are TGCGCCAGCAGCCAAGGCGTGGGAAGGTCCTATGGCTACACCTTC.